This record covers a single TCR beta chain. The data belong to a study of blood T cell repertoires in COVID-19. Study as a whole: The United States, Italy and Spain supplied acute and convalescent COVID-19 samples. PBMCs, B-cell-depleted T cells, or T cells provided the cDNA or gDNA that made up the material.

Which cohort a participant joined came from the clinical history participants gave. Each recovered donor of Cohort 3 presented with two negative PCRs, clearance, or symptom resolution. The CDR3 covers 13 residues. Germline V gene lookup returns CDR1 KGHDR and CDR2 SFDVKD. V lost 9 bases to trimming and J lost 5 bases, with 12 bases between them. Measured with immunoSEQ multiplex PCR; TCRdb has only the in-frame clones, and not every one. Found here are 310,000 or so clones, 90% of them singletons; the top ten hold 1% to 1.3%. The sequenced sample consisted of PBMCs or T cells enriched from blood (not recorded which). V and J are TRBV24-1 and TRBJ2-2; tentative D call: TRBD2 (6 bases). This receptor was identified in a woman in her thirties who had recovered from COVID-19. DNA of the CDR3: TGTGCCACCCGAGACCGGGAGACCGGGGAGCTGTTTTTT. This encodes CATRDRETGELFF.